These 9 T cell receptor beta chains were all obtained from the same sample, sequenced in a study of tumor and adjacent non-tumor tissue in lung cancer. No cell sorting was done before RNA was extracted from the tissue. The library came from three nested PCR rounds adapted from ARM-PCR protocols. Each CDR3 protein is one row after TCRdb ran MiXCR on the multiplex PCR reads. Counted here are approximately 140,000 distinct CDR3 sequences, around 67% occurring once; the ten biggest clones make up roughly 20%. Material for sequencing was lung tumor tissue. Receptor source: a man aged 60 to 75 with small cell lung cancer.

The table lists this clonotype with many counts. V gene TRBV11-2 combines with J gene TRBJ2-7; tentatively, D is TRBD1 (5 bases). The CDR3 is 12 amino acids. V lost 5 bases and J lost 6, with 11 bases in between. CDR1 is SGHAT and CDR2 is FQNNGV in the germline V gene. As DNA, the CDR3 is TGTGCCAGCAGCGTCGACAGAACCGAGCAGTACGTC. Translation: CASSVDRTEQYV.

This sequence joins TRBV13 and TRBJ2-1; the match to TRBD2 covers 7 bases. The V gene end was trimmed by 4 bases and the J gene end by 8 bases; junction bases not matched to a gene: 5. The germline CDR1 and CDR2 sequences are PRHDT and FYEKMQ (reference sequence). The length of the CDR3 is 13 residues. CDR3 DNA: TGTGCCAGCAGCTCAGGGAGGGATGATGAGCAGTTCTTC. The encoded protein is CASSSGRDDEQFF. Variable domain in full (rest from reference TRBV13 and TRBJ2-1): AAGVIQSPRHLIKEKRETATLKCYPIPRHDTVYWYQQGPGQDPQFLISFYEKMQSDKGSIPDRFSAQQFSDYHSELNMSSLELGDSALYFCASSSGRDDEQFFGPGTRLTVL.

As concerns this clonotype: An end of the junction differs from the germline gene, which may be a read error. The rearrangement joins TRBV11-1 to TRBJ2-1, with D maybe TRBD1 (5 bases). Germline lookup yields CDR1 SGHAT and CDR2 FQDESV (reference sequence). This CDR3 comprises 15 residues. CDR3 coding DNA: TGTGCCAGCAGCACCCGACAGTGGGGCAACAATGAGCAGTTCTTT. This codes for CASSTRQWGNNEQFF.

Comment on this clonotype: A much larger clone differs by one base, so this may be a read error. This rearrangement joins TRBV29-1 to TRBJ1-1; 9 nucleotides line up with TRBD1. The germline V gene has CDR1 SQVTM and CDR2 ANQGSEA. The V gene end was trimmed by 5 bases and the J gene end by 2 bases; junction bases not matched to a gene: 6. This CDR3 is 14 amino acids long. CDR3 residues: CSVWGQGLNTEAFF. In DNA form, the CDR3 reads TGCAGCGTTTGGGGACAGGGACTTAACACTGAAGCTTTCTTT. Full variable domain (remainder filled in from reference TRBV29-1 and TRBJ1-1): SAVISQKPSRDICQRGTSLTIQCQVDSQVTMMFWYRQQPGQSLTLIATANQGSEATYESGFVIDKFPISRPNLTFSTLTVSNMSPEDSSIYLCSVWGQGLNTEAFFGQGTRLTVV.

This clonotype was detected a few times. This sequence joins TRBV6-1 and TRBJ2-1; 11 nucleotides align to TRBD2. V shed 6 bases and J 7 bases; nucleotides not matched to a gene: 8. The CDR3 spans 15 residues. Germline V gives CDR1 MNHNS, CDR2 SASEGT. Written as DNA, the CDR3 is TGTGCCAGCAGCTACGTAGCGGGGGGGCAAAATGAGCAGTTCTTC. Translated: CASSYVAGGQNEQFF.

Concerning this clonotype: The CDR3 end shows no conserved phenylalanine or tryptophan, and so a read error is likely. CDR3 sequence: CASSLSATIIEQFL. The CDR3 DNA reads TGCGCCAGCAGCCTTTCGGCGACTATCATTGAGCAGTTCCTC. The chain employs TRBV4-1 and TRBJ2-1; D is perhaps TRBD2 (5 bases). The germline V gene has CDR1 MGHRA and CDR2 YSYEKL. V lost 4 bases to trimming and J lost 9 bases, with 16 bases between them. CDR3 length: 14 residues.

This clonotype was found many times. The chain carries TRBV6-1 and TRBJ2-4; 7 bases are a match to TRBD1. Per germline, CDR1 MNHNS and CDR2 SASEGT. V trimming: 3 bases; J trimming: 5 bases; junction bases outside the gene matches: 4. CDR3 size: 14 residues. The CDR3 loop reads CASSDRDRENIQYF. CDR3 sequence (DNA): TGTGCCAGCAGTGATCGGGACAGAGAAAACATTCAGTACTTC.

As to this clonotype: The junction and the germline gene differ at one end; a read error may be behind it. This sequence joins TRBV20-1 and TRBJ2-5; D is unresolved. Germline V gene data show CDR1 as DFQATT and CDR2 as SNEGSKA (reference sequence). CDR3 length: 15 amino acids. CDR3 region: CSAPDWMGVGEIQYF. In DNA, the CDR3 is TGTAGTGCACCCGACTGGATGGGCGTAGGAGAGATCCAGTACTTC.

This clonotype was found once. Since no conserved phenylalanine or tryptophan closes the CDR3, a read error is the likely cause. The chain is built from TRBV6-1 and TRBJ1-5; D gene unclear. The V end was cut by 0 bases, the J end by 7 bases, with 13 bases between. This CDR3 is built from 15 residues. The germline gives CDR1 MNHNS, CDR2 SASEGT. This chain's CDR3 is CASSEAGGLGQPQHI. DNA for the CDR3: TGTGCCAGCAGTGAAGCTGGAGGGCTAGGACAGCCCCAGCATATT.